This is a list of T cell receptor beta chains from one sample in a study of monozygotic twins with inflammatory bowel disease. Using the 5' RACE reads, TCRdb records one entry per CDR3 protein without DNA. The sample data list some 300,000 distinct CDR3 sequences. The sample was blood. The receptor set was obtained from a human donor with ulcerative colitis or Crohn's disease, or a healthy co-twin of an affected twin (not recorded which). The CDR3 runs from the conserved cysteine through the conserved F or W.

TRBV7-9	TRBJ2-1	CASSLTSGGGSYNEQFF
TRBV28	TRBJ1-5	CASSLGGGGNQPQHF
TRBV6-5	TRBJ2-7	CASREGKTEQYF
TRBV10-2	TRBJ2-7	CASRAGQGAYEQYF
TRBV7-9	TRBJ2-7	CASSLAGTSGEQYF
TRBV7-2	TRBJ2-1	CASSTSGTGYNEQFF
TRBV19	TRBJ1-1	CASSIVNTEAFF
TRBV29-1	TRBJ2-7	CSVVAVVGYEQYF
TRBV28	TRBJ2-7	CASTNRDRENYEQYF
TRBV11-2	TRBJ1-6	CASRWAGDNSPLHF
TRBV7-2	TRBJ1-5	CASSLGQGVQPQHF
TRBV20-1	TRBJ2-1	CSDLAGGYYNEQFF
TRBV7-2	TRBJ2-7	CASSLRPLQSSYEQYF
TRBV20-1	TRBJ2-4	CSANLRGVANIQYF
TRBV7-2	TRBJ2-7	CASSLVSGGTTYEQYF
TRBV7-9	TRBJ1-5	CASSPRGTGGQPQHF
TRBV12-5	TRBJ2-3	CASGRGLAGSTDTQYF
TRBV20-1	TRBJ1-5	CSARAGNQPQHF
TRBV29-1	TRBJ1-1	CSVEGLYNTEAFF
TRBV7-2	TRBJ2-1	CASSLKADGYNEQFF
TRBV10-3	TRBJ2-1	CAITAANEQFF
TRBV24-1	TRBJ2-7	CATSDPSGGAYEQYF
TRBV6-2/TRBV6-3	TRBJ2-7	CASSYSSGLYEQYF
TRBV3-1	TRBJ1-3	CASSQIMREGNTIYF
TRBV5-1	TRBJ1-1	CASSQLLGQKNTEAFF
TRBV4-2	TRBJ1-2	CASSHEIDTRNYGYTF
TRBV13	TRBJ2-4	CASSSNPSLERLDIQYF
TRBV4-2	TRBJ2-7	CASSQDPGRIYEQYF
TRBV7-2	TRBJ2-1	CASSLVTGPNEQFF
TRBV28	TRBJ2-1	CASRDSSYNEQFF
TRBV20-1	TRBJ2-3	CSARIVRDSTSTDTQYF
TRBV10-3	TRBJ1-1	CAISEVGKNTEAFF
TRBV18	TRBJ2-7	CASSPPQGPVNEQYF
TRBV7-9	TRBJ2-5	CASSEPLQGWETQYF
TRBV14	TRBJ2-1	CASSLDLGLADNEQFF
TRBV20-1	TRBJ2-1	CSGSWVNEQFF
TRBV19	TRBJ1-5	CASSMGGRSNQPQHF
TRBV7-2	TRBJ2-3	CASSLERGPDTQYF
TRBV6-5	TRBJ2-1	CASSSLAGGLNEQFF
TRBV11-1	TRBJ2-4	CASSLTGVGQGDKNIQYF
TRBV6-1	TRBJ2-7	CASGRTSGALGWYEQYF
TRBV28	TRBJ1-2	CASKSSMVGYTF
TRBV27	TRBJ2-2	CASSQDRGITGELFF
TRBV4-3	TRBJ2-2	CASSPRGGTNTGELFF
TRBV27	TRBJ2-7	CASSAGWEGSYEQYF
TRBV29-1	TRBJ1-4	CSVWTGNEKLFF
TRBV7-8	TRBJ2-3	CASSVRERLLNTQYF
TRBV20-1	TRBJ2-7	CSARETSGRAYEQYF
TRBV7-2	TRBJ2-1	CASSLAGVYNEQFF
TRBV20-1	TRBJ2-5	CSAEGLRERGWGQETQYF
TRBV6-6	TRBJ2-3	CASSFPTRPDTQYF
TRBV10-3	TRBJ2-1	CAISAWEGNEQFF
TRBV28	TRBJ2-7	CASSLAAPGSYEQYF